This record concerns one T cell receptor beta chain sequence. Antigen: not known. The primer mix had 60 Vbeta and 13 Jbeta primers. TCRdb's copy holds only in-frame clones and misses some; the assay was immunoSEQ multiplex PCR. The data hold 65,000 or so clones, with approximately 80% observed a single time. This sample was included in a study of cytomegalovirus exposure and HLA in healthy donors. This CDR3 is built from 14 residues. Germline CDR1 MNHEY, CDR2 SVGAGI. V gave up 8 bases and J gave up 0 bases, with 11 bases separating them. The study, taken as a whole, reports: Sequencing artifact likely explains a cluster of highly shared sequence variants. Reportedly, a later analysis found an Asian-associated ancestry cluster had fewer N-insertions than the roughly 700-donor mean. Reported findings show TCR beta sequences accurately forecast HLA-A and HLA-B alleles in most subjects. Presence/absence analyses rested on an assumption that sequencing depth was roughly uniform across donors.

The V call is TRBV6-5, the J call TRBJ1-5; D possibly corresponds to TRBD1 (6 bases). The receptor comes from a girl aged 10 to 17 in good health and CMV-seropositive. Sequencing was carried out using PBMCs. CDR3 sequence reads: CASGDTHSNQPQHF. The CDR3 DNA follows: TGTGCCAGCGGGGACACCCATAGCAATCAGCCCCAGCATTTT.